Listed below are T cell receptor beta chains from one sample, sequenced in a study of technical replicates of blood from several donors. Assay used: immunoSEQ multiplex PCR; TCRdb lists only in-frame clones, some missing. This table holds around 78,000 clones, 94% found once. Specimen: T cells isolated from PBMCs. These receptors came from a human donor in good health. CDR3s include the opening cysteine and the closing phenylalanine or tryptophan. A D gene is named only where the DNA matches it firmly. Size is omitted from some rows. Given values are once, few, many or a class for expanded clones.

j_gene: TRBJ2-3
d_gene: TRBD1
v_gene: TRBV10-3
abundance: .
CDR3aa: CAISESGTGTTDTQYF
CDR3nt: TGTGCCATCAGTGAGTCCGGGACAGGGACCACAGATACGCAGTATTTT

j_gene: TRBJ2-1
d_gene: .
v_gene: TRBV11-2
abundance: .
CDR3aa: CASSLVGGGQFF
CDR3nt: TGTGCCAGCAGCTTAGTCGGGGGTGGGCAGTTCTTC

j_gene: TRBJ2-3
d_gene: .
v_gene: TRBV29-1
abundance: .
CDR3aa: CSVESDTQYF
CDR3nt: TGCAGCGTTGAGTCGGATACGCAGTATTTT

j_gene: TRBJ2-5
d_gene: TRBD1
v_gene: TRBV6-6
abundance: .
CDR3aa: CASSYGTGEGTQYF
CDR3nt: TGTGCCAGCAGCTACGGGACAGGGGAGGGGACCCAGTACTTC

j_gene: TRBJ2-7
d_gene: .
v_gene: TRBV5-1
abundance: .
CDR3aa: CASSSGAAYEQYF
CDR3nt: TGCGCCAGCAGCTCAGGGGCGGCCTACGAGCAGTACTTC

j_gene: TRBJ2-7
d_gene: .
v_gene: TRBV27
abundance: .
CDR3aa: CASSFTGRKAYEQYF
CDR3nt: TGTGCCAGCAGTTTTACGGGGAGGAAGGCCTACGAGCAGTACTTC

j_gene: TRBJ2-3
d_gene: TRBD2
v_gene: TRBV11-2
abundance: .
CDR3aa: CASSFLAVSTDTQYF
CDR3nt: TGTGCCAGCAGCTTCCTAGCGGTTAGCACAGATACGCAGTATTTT

j_gene: TRBJ2-3
d_gene: TRBD2
v_gene: TRBV5-1
abundance: .
CDR3aa: CASSRGGRTSTDTQYF
CDR3nt: TGCGCCAGCAGTAGGGGCGGGAGGACGAGCACAGATACGCAGTATTTT

j_gene: TRBJ1-4
d_gene: .
v_gene: TRBV15
abundance: .
CDR3aa: CATSRVQFASEKLFF
CDR3nt: TGTGCCACCAGCAGAGTACAGTTCGCTTCTGAAAAACTGTTTTTT

j_gene: TRBJ2-7
d_gene: TRBD1
v_gene: TRBV5-6
abundance: .
CDR3aa: CASSHGTGTPYEQYF
CDR3nt: TGTGCCAGCAGCCATGGGACAGGGACCCCTTACGAGCAGTACTTC

j_gene: TRBJ2-1
d_gene: .
v_gene: TRBV19
abundance: .
CDR3aa: CASSLWGSGQSLGEQFF
CDR3nt: TGTGCCAGTAGTCTCTGGGGGAGCGGACAGAGTCTAGGCGAGCAGTTCTTC

j_gene: TRBJ1-2
d_gene: .
v_gene: TRBV6-1
abundance: .
CDR3aa: CASSKTGNYGYTF
CDR3nt: TGTGCCAGCAGTAAAACAGGAAACTATGGCTACACCTTC

j_gene: TRBJ1-6
d_gene: .
v_gene: TRBV2
abundance: few
CDR3aa: CARQENNSPLHF
CDR3nt: TGTGCCAGACAGGAAAATAATTCACCCCTCCACTTT

j_gene: TRBJ2-3
d_gene: TRBD2
v_gene: TRBV6-1
abundance: .
CDR3aa: CASSGGTSGSMGDTQYF
CDR3nt: TGTGCCAGCAGTGGCGGGACTAGCGGGTCAATGGGAGATACGCAGTATTTT

j_gene: TRBJ2-7
d_gene: .
v_gene: TRBV4-1
abundance: .
CDR3aa: CASSRALVNEQYF
CDR3nt: TGCGCCAGCAGCCGCGCATTGGTTAACGAGCAGTACTTC

j_gene: TRBJ1-1
d_gene: TRBD1
v_gene: TRBV5-1
abundance: .
CDR3aa: CASSGGTGLVTEAFF
CDR3nt: TGCGCCAGCAGCGGGGGGACAGGGTTAGTCACTGAAGCTTTCTTT

j_gene: TRBJ2-3
d_gene: TRBD1
v_gene: TRBV7-3
abundance: .
CDR3aa: CASSQDRTDTQYF
CDR3nt: TGTGCCAGCAGCCAGGACAGGACAGATACGCAGTATTTT

j_gene: TRBJ2-4
d_gene: .
v_gene: TRBV28
abundance: .
CDR3aa: CASSFTRNIQYF
CDR3nt: TGTGCCAGCAGTTTCACAAGAAACATTCAGTACTTC

j_gene: TRBJ1-2
d_gene: TRBD1
v_gene: TRBV10-3
abundance: .
CDR3aa: CASLDRGVNYGYTF
CDR3nt: TGTGCCTCCTTGGACAGGGGGGTTAACTATGGCTACACCTTC

j_gene: TRBJ2-5
d_gene: .
v_gene: TRBV28
abundance: .
CDR3aa: CASSSRLQGFETQYF
CDR3nt: TGTGCCAGCAGTTCCCGATTACAGGGATTCGAGACCCAGTACTTC

j_gene: TRBJ2-3
d_gene: .
v_gene: TRBV25-1
abundance: .
CDR3aa: CASSELGAARTDTQYF
CDR3nt: TGTGCCAGCAGTGAATTGGGGGCCGCCCGCACAGATACGCAGTATTTT

j_gene: TRBJ1-5
d_gene: .
v_gene: TRBV28
abundance: .
CDR3aa: CASSLRSLPMEPQHF
CDR3nt: TGTGCCAGCAGTTTACGGAGCCTGCCGATGGAGCCCCAGCATTTT

j_gene: TRBJ2-7
d_gene: TRBD2
v_gene: TRBV5-6
abundance: .
CDR3aa: CASSHASGGVFLSEQYF
CDR3nt: TGTGCCAGCAGCCATGCAAGCGGGGGGGTCTTCTTAAGCGAGCAGTACTTC

j_gene: TRBJ2-5
d_gene: .
v_gene: TRBV25-1
abundance: .
CDR3aa: CASSGFGGSGQETQYF
CDR3nt: TGTGCCAGCAGTGGGTTTGGGGGGTCGGGGCAAGAGACCCAGTACTTC

j_gene: TRBJ1-2
d_gene: .
v_gene: TRBV6-5
abundance: .
CDR3aa: CASNDRNYGYTF
CDR3nt: TGTGCCAGCAACGACAGAAACTATGGCTACACCTTC

j_gene: TRBJ1-2
d_gene: TRBD1
v_gene: TRBV5-1
abundance: .
CDR3aa: CASSSTGVDYGYTF
CDR3nt: TGCGCCAGCAGCAGTACAGGGGTTGACTATGGCTACACCTTC

j_gene: TRBJ1-2
d_gene: .
v_gene: TRBV5-1
abundance: once
CDR3aa: CASSAKEGSGDYGYTF
CDR3nt: TGCGCCAGCAGCGCGAAAGAGGGATCGGGGGATTATGGCTACACCTTC

j_gene: TRBJ1-2
d_gene: .
v_gene: TRBV5-4
abundance: .
CDR3aa: CASSKTPGMGYGYTF
CDR3nt: TGTGCCAGCAGCAAAACCCCCGGGATGGGCTATGGCTACACCTTC